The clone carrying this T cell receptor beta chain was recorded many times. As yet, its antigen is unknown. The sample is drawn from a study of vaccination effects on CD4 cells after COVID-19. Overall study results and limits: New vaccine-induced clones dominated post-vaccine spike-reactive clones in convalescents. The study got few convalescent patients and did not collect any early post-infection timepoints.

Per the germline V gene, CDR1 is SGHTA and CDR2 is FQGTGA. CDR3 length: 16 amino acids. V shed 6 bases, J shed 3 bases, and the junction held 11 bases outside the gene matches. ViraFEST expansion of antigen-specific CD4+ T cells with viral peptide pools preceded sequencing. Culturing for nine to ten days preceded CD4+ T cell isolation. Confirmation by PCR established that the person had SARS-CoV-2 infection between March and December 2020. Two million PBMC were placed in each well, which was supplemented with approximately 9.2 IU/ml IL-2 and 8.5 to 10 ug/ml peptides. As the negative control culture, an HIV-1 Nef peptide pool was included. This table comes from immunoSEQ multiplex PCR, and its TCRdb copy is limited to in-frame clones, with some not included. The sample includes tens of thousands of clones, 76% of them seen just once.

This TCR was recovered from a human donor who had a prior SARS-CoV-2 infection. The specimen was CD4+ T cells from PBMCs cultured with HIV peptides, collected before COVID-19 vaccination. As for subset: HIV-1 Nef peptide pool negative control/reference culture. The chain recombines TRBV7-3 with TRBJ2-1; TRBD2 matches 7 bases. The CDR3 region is CASSRGLDWGYNEQFF. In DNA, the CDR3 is TGTGCCAGCAGTCGCGGACTAGACTGGGGCTACAATGAGCAGTTCTTC.